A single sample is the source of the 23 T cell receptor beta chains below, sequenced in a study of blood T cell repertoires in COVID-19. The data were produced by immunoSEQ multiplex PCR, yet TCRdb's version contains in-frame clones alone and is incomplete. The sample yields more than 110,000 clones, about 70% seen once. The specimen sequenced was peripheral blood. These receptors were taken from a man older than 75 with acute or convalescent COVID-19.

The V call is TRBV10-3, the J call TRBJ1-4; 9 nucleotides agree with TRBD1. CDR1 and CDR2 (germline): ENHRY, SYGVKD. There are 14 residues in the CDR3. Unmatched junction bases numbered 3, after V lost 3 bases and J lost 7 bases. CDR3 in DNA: TGTGCCATCAGTGAAGGGACAGGGACTGAAAAACTGTTTTTT. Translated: CAISEGTGTEKLFF.

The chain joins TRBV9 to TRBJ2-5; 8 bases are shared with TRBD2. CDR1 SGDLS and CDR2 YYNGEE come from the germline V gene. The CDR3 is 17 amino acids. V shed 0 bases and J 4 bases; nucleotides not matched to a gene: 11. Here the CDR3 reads CASSVGVGGGTSETQYF. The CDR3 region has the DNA TGTGCCAGCAGCGTAGGTGTTGGCGGGGGGACATCAGAGACCCAGTACTTC.

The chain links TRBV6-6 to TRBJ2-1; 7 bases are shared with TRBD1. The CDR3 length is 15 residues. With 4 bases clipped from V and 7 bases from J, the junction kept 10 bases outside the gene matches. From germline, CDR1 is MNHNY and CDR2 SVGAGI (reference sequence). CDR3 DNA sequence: TGTGCCAGCAGTTCACCGGGACAGCGATTAAATGAGCAGTTCTTC. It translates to CASSSPGQRLNEQFF.

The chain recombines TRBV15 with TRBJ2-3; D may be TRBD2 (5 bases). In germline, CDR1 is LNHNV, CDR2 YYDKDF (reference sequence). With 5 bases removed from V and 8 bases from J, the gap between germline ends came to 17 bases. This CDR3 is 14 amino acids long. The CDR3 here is CATSPGGGELTQYF. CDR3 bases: TGTGCCACCAGCCCCGGTGGAGGCGAGCTTACGCAGTATTTT.

The CDR3 nucleotides read TGTGCCAGCAGCTCGAGTGGGGAGTTGGGGGAGCAGTACTTC. Protein sequence: CASSSSGELGEQYF. The gene calls are TRBV11-2 and TRBJ2-7, with a weak D call TRBD2 (5 bases). Trimming shortened V by 4 bases and J by 7 bases, and 17 bases separated the two germline ends. This CDR3 is built from 14 residues. Germline CDR1 is SGHAT and CDR2 is FQNNGV.

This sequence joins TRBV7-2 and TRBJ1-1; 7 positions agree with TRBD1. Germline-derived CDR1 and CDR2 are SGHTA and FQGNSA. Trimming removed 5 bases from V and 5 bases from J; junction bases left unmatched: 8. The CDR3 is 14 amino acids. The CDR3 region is CASSPRQGGTEAFF. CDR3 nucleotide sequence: TGTGCCAGCAGCCCGAGACAGGGCGGAACTGAAGCTTTCTTT. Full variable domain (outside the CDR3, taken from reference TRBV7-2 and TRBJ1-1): GAGVSQSPSNKVTEKGKDVELRCDPISGHTALYWYRQSLGQGLEFLIYFQGNSAPDKSGLPSDRFSAERTGGSVSTLTIQRTQQEDSAVYLCASSPRQGGTEAFFGQGTRLTVV.

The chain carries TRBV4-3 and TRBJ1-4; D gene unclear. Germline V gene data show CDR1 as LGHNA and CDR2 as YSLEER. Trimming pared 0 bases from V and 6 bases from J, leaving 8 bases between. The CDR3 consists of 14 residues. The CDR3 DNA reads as TGCGCCAGCAGCCAAGAAATTGAGGATGAAAAACTGTTTTTT. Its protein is CASSQEIEDEKLFF.

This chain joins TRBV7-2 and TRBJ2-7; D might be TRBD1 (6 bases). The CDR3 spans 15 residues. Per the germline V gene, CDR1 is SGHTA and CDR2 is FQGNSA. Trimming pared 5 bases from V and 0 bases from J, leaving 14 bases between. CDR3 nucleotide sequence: TGTGCCAGCAGCCCCAGGGGCGCTAGCTCCTACGAGCAGTACTTC. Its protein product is CASSPRGASSYEQYF.

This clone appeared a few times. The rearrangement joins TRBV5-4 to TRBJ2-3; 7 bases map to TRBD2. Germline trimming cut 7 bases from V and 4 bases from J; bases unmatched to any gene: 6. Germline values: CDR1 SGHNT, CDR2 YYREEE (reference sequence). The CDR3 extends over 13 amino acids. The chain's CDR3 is CASHARGADTQYF. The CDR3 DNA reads TGTGCCAGCCACGCCCGGGGGGCAGATACGCAGTATTTT.

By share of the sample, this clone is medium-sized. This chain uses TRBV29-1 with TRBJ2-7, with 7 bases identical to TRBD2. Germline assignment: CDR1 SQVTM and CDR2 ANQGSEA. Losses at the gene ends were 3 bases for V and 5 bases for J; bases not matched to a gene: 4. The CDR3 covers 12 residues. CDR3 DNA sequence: TGCAGCGTTGACGGGGGGAACGACGAGCAGTACTTC. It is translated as CSVDGGNDEQYF.

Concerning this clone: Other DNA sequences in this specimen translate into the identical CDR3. DNA of the CDR3: TGTGCCAGCAGTCCCTATAGCAATCAGCCCCAGCATTTT. This gives the protein CASSPYSNQPQHF. The gene calls are TRBV12-3 or TRBV12-4 and TRBJ1-5; D call uncertain. V was cut by 5 bases and J by 0 bases, with 5 bases left in between. This CDR3 contains 13 residues.

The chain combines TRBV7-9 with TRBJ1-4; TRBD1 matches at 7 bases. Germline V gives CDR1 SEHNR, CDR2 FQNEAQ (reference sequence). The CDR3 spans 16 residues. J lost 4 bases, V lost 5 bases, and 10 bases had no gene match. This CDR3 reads CASSRSRGQINEKLFF. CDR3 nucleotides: TGTGCCAGCAGCCGGAGTAGGGGACAGATTAATGAAAAACTGTTTTTT.

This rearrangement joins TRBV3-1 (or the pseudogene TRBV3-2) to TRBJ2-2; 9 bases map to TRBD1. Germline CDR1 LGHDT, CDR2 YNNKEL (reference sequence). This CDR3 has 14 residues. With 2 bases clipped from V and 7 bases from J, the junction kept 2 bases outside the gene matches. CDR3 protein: CASSQRDRVGELFF. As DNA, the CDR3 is TGTGCCAGCAGCCAACGGGACAGGGTCGGGGAGCTGTTTTTT.

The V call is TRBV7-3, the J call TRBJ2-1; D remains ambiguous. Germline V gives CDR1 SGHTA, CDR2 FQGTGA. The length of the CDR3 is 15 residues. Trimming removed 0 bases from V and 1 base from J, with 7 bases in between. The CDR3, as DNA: TGTGCCAGCAGCTTAACTTTACGGTCCTACAATGAGCAGTTCTTC. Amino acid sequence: CASSLTLRSYNEQFF.

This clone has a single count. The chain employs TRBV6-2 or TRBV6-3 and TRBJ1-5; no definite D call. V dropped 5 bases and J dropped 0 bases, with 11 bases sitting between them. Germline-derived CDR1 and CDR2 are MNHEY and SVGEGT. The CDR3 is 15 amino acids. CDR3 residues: CASSRVRYSNQPQHF. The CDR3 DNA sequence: TGTGCCAGCAGTCGGGTTAGGTATAGCAATCAGCCCCAGCATTTT.

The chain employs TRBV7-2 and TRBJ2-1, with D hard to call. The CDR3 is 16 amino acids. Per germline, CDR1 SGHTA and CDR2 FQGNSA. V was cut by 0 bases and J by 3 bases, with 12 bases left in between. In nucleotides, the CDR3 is TGTGCCAGCAGCTTAGCGCCACTAACTATCTACAATGAGCAGTTCTTC. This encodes CASSLAPLTIYNEQFF.

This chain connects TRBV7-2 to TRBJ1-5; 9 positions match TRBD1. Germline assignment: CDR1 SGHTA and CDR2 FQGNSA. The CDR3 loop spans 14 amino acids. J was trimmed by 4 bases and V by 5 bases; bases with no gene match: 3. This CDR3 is CASSVDRGNQPQHF. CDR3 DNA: TGTGCCAGCAGCGTAGACAGGGGGAATCAGCCCCAGCATTTT.

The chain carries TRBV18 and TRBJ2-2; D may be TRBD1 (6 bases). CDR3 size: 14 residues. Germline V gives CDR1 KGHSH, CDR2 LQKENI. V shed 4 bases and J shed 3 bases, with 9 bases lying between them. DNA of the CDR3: TGTGCCAGCTCACAGGACAGTGACACCGGGGAGCTGTTTTTT. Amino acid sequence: CASSQDSDTGELFF.

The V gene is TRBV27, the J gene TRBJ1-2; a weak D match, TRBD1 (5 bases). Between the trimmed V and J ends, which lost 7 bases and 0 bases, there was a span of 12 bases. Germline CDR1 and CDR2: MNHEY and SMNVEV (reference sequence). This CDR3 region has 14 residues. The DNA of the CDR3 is TGTGCCAGCAAAGACCGGGACTCTAACTATGGCTACACCTTC. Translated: CASKDRDSNYGYTF.

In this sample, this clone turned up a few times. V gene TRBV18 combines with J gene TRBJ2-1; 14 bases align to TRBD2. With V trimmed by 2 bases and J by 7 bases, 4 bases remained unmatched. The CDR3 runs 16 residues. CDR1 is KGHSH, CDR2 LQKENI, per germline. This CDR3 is CASSPSGLAGENEQFF. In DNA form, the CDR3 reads TGTGCCAGCTCACCATCGGGACTAGCGGGGGAAAATGAGCAGTTCTTC.

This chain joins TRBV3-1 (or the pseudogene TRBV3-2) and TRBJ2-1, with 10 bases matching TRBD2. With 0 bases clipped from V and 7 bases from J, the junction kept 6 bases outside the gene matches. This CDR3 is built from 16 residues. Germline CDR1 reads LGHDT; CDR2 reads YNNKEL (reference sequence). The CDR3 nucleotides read TGTGCCAGCAGCCAAGACCCAGCGGGGGGGAGGAATGAGCAGTTCTTC. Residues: CASSQDPAGGRNEQFF.

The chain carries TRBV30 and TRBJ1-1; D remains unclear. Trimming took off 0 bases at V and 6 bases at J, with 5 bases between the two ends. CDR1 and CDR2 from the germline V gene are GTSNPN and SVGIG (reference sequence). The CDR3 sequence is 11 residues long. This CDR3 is CAWSVNSEAFF. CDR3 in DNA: TGTGCCTGGAGTGTAAACTCTGAAGCTTTCTTT.

Written as DNA, the CDR3 is TGTGCCATCGGGGGGGCCTTAGATCGGGAGCTGTTTTTT. The encoded protein is CAIGGALDRELFF. The rearrangement uses TRBV10-3 and TRBJ2-2, with TRBD2 as a possible D gene (7 bases). The CDR3 has 13 residues. V gave up 8 bases and J gave up 9 bases, with 16 bases separating them. The V gene's germline CDR1 is ENHRY and CDR2 SYGVKD.